The entry below describes one T cell receptor beta chain. Its cognate antigen has yet to be identified. No base-level quality is on record; no much larger clone is a single base apart. The immunoSEQ Assay, a bias-controlled multiplex PCR, was used to amplify TCRbeta CDR3 regions from genomic DNA. The authors' pipeline ran thus. Within the assay, amplification of reference gene primers was used to estimate how many nucleated cells each sample contained. To quantify the absolute abundance of each unique TCRbeta CDR3 rearrangement, sequence reads were collapsed and filtered. For each sample, productive Simpson clonality was calculated as the square root of Simpson's diversity index over productive rearrangements. Here the immuneACCESS table is served through TCRdb, limited to in-frame sequences with V and J called. Missing clones are a known gap in these copies; in checked studies unresolved V genes cover under half, and the rest lacks a known reason. Clone size and V and J calls were adopted from that table, with D and trimming inferred from the DNA. Here the sample has 250,000 to 300,000 clones; about 90% occur a single time. Of the sample, more than 1.5% is held by the ten largest clones.

Reading the germline V gene gives CDR1 ENHRY and CDR2 SYGVKD. Unmatched junction bases come to 6, with V trimmed by 5 bases and J by 8 bases. CDR3 length: 14 amino acids, cysteine to phenylalanine. Just CDR3 DNA is preserved here, 42 bases in frame from base 1. The sample is drawn from a study of blood T cell repertoires in COVID-19 (dated by TCRdb to 2018 to 2020). General notes on the study: Samples covering the acute and convalescent phases of COVID-19 were provided by collaborators in the United States, Italy and Spain. The dataset comprised deeply sampled blood TCRbeta repertoires from subjects exposed to, actively infected with, or recovered from COVID-19. Where HLA class I and class II types were available, the types were taken from metadata supplied by the sample provider, not from assay-based typing. The samples were drawn from two sources: the first 160 participants of the ongoing ImmuneRACE study, and about 1,300 subjects contributed by 6 global collaborators. The material from the prospective study consisted of cDNA or gDNA derived from T cells, B-cell-depleted T cells, or PBMCs. Nearly every sample came with metadata listing a de-identified subject ID, COVID-19 status, age in years and sex. The repertoires were made available in a free public database intended to serve as a resource for research on the immune response to SARS-CoV-2. Findings and caveats that apply to the study as a whole: How much clinical and demographic metadata was included differed by source and by participant, and the metadata was provided uncurated.

Participants in the prospective study were enrolled through a virtual design, were aged about 18 to 100 years, and lived in about 25 United States geographic areas. Cohort assignment in the prospective study relied on participant-reported clinical history from a screening survey and a study questionnaire. Recovered participants in ImmuneRACE Cohort 3 were defined as having two consecutive negative NP/OP PCR tests, clearance from a healthcare professional, or resolution of symptoms. Mobile phlebotomists in the prospective study collected whole blood, serum and a nasopharyngeal or oropharyngeal swab from every participant. Prospective study participants could optionally give additional blood draws and questionnaires over a 2-month period. Prospective study blood samples were shipped either frozen or at room temperature before DNA extraction.

Sequenced input: PBMCs or T cells enriched from blood (not recorded which). The clonotype originates from an older woman who had recovered from COVID-19. The chain joins TRBV10-3 to TRBJ2-1; TRBD1 matches 10 bases in the middle. The nucleotide sequence is TGTGCCATCAGTACCGGGACAGGGGCCGATGAGCAGTTCTTC. Protein translation: CAISTGTGADEQFF.